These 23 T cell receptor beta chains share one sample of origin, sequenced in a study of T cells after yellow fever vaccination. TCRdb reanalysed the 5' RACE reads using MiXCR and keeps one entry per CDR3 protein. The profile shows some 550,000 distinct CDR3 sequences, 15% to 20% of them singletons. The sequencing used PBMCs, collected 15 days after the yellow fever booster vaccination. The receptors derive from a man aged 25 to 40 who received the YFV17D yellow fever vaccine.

The CDR3 loop reads CASSPGTSGNKNIQYF. The CDR3 bases are TGCGCCAGCAGCCCCGGGACTAGCGGTAACAAAAACATTCAGTACTTC. This rearrangement joins TRBV5-1 to TRBJ2-4; TRBD2 matches at 11 bases. The CDR3 covers 16 residues. Trimming at V came to 4 bases and at J to 3 bases, leaving 6 bases not matched to a gene. The germline V gene has CDR1 SGHRS and CDR2 YFSETQ.

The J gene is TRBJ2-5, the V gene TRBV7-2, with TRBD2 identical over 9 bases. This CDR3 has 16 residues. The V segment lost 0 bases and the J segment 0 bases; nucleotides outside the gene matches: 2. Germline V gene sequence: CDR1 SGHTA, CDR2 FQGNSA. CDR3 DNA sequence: TGTGCCAGCAGCTTAGCATCTAGCGGGAACCAAGAGACCCAGTACTTC. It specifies CASSLASSGNQETQYF.

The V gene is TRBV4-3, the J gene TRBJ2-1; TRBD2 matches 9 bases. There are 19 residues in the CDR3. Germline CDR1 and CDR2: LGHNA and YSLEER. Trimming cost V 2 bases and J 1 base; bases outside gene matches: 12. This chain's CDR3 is CASSQRGLAPYGSYNEQFF. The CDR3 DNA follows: TGCGCCAGCAGCCAACGGGGACTAGCCCCCTACGGATCCTACAATGAGCAGTTCTTC.

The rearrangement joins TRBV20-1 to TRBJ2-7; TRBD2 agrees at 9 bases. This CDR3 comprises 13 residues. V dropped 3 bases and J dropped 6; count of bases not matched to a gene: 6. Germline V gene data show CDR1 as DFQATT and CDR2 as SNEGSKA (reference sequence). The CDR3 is CSARLLAGREQYF. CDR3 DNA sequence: TGCAGTGCTAGGCTTCTAGCGGGACGCGAGCAGTACTTC.

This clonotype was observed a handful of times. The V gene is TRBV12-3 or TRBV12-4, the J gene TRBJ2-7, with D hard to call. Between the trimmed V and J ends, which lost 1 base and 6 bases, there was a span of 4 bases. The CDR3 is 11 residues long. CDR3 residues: CASSLVLEQYF. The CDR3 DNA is TGTGCCAGCAGTTTAGTCCTCGAGCAGTACTTC.

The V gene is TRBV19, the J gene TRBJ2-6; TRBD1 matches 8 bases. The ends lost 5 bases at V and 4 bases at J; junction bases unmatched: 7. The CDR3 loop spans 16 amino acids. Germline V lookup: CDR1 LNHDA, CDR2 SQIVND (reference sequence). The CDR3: CASSARQGTGANVLTF. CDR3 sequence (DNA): TGTGCCAGTAGTGCCCGACAGGGGACCGGGGCCAACGTCCTGACTTTC.

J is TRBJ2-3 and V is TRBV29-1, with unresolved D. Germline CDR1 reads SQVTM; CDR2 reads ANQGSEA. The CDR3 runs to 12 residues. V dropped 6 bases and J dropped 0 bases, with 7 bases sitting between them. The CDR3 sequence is CSVITSTDTQYF. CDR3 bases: TGCAGCGTCATAACTAGCACAGATACGCAGTATTTT.

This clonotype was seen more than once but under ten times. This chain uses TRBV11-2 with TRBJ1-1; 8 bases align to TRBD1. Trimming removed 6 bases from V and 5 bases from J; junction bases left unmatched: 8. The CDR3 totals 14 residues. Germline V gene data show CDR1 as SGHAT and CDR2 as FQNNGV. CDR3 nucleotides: TGTGCCAGCAGACCCACAGGGGGAGGAACTGAAGCTTTCTTT. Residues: CASRPTGGGTEAFF.

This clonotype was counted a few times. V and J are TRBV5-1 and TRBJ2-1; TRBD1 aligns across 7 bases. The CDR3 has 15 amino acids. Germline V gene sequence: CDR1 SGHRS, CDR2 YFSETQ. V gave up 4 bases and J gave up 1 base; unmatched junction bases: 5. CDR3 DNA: TGCGCCAGCAGCACAGGGGTTGGGTCCTACAATGAGCAGTTCTTC. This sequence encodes CASSTGVGSYNEQFF.

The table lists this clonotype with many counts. CDR3 coding DNA: TGCAGCGTGAGGACTAGCGGTAATGAGCAGTTCTTC. Its protein product is CSVRTSGNEQFF. The V gene is TRBV29-1, the J gene TRBJ2-1; 10 positions match TRBD2. This CDR3 contains 12 residues. V shed 6 bases, J shed 7 bases, and the junction held 3 bases outside the gene matches. CDR1 is SQVTM, CDR2 ANQGSEA, per germline.

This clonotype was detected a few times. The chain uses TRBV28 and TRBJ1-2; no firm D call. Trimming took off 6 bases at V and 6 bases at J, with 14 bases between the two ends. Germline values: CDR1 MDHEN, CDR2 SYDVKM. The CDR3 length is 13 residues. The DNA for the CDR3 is TGTGCCAGCAGAAGTGAGGTTTACCATGGCTACACCTTC. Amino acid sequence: CASRSEVYHGYTF.

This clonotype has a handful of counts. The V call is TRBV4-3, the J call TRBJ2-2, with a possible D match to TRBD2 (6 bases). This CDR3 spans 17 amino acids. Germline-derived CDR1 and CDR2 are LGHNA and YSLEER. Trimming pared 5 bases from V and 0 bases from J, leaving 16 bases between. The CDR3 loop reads CASSYPGTGTNTGELFF. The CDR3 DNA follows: TGCGCCAGCAGCTACCCGGGGACTGGCACGAACACCGGGGAGCTGTTTTTT.

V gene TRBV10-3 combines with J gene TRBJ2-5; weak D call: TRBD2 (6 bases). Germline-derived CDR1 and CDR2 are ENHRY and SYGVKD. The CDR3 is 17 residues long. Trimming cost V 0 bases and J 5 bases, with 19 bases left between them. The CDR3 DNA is TGTGCCATCAGTGAGTCGGGTGGTAGCGGTATGGGGGAGACCCAGTACTTC. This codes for CAISESGGSGMGETQYF.

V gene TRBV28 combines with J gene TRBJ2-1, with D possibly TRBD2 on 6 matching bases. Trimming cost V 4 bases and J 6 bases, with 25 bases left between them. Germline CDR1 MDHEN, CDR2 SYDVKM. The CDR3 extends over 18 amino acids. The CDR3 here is CASSSINNNLGGPNEQFF. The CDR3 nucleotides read TGTGCCAGCAGTTCAATAAACAACAATCTCGGAGGGCCCAATGAGCAGTTCTTC.

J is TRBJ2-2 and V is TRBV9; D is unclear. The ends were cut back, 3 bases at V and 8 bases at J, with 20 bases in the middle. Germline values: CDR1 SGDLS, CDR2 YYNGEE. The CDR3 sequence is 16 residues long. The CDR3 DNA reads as TGTGCCAGCAGCGCCGGTCCATCGTGGAATGGAGGGGAGCTGTTTTTT. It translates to CASSAGPSWNGGELFF.

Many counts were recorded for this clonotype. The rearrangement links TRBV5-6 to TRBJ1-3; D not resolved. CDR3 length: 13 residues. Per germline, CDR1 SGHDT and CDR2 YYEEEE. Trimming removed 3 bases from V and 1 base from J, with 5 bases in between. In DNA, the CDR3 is TGTGCCAGCAGCTCCCGATCTGGAAACACCATATATTTT. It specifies CASSSRSGNTIYF.

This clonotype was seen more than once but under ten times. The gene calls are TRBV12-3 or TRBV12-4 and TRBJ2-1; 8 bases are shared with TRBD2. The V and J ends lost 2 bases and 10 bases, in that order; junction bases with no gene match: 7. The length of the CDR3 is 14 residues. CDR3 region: CASSLRFSGTEQFF. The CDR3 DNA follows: TGTGCCAGCAGTTTACGTTTTAGCGGGACGGAGCAGTTCTTC.

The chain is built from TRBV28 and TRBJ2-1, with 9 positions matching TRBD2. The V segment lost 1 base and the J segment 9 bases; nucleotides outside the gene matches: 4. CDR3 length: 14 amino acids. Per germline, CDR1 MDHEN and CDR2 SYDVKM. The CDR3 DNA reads TGTGCCAGCAGTTTATTTTTTAGCGGGGGTGAGCAGTTCTTC. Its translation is CASSLFFSGGEQFF. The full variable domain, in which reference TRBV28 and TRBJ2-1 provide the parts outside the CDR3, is DVKVTQSSRYLVKRTGEKVFLECVQDMDHENMFWYRQDPGLGLRLIYFSYDVKMKEKGDIPEGYSVSREKKERFSLILESASTNQTSMYLCASSLFFSGGEQFFGPGTRLTVL.

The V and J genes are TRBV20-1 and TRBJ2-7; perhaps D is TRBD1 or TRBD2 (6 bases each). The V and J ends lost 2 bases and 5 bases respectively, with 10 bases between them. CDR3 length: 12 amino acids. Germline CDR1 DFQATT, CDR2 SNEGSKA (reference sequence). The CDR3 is CSARRGEDEQYF. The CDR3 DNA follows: TGCAGTGCTAGAAGGGGGGAAGACGAGCAGTACTTC.

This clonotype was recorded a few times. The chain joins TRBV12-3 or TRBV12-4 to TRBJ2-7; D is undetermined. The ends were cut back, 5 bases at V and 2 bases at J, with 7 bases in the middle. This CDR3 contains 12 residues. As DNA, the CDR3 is TGTGCCAGCAGTCGGGCCACCTACGAGCAGTACTTC. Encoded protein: CASSRATYEQYF.

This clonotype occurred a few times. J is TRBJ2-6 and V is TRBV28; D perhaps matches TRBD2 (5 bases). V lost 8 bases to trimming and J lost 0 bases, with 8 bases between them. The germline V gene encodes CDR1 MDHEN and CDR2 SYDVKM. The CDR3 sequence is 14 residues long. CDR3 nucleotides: TGTGCCAGCGGACTGAGCTCTGGGGCCAACGTCCTGACTTTC. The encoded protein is CASGLSSGANVLTF. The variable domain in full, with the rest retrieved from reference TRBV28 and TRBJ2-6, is DVKVTQSSRYLVKRTGEKVFLECVQDMDHENMFWYRQDPGLGLRLIYFSYDVKMKEKGDIPEGYSVSREKKERFSLILESASTNQTSMYLCASGLSSGANVLTFGAGSRLTVL.

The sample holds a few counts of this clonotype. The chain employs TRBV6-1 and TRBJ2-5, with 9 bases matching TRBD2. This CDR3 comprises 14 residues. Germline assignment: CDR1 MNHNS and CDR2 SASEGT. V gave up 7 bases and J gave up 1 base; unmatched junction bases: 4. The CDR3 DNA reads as TGTGCCAGCATGGTTAGCGGGAGCCAAGAGACCCAGTACTTC. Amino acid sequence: CASMVSGSQETQYF.

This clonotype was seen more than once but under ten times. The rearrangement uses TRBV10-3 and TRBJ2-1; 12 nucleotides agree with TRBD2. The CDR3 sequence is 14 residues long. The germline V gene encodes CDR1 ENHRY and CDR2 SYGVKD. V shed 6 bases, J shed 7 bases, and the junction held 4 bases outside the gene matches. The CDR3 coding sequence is TGTGCCATCAGCCGGACTAGCGGGATAAATGAGCAGTTCTTC. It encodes CAISRTSGINEQFF.